This is a list of T cell receptor beta chains from one sample in a study of blood T cell repertoires in COVID-19. Sequencing used immunoSEQ multiplex PCR; TCRdb keeps in-frame clones, though not all of them. The sample carries 50,000 to 75,000 clones, roughly 91% recorded once. Specimen: peripheral blood. These receptors were obtained from a human donor in a cohort sampled during active COVID-19. Each CDR3 is given with its conserved first and last residue. Each record gives: clone size, D gene, V gene, J gene, CDR3 protein, CDR3 DNA. D genes are given only for firm matches. The size entry is marked missing in some rows and otherwise reads once, few, many or a size class.

clone size: few; D gene: -; V gene: TRBV6-6; J gene: TRBJ1-5; CDR3 protein: CASTPTTEPQPQHF; CDR3 DNA: TGTGCCAGCACTCCAACGACAGAGCCTCAGCCCCAGCATTTT
clone size: -; D gene: -; V gene: TRBV15; J gene: TRBJ1-1; CDR3 protein: CATSKQGNTEAFF; CDR3 DNA: TGTGCCACCAGTAAACAGGGGAACACTGAAGCTTTCTTT
clone size: -; D gene: TRBD2; V gene: TRBV12-5; J gene: TRBJ2-2; CDR3 protein: CASGLVSPSGSTGELFF; CDR3 DNA: TGTGCTAGTGGTTTGGTTTCTCCTAGCGGGAGCACCGGGGAGCTGTTTTTT
clone size: -; D gene: TRBD1; V gene: TRBV6-4; J gene: TRBJ1-5; CDR3 protein: CASSKTGNQPQHF; CDR3 DNA: TGTGCCAGCAGTAAGACAGGGAATCAGCCCCAGCATTTT
clone size: -; D gene: -; V gene: TRBV28; J gene: TRBJ1-2; CDR3 protein: CASSLKQGNYGYTF; CDR3 DNA: TGTGCCAGCAGTTTAAAACAGGGAAACTATGGCTACACCTTC
clone size: -; D gene: TRBD2; V gene: TRBV5-1; J gene: TRBJ2-7; CDR3 protein: CASSAGTSGNTYEQYF; CDR3 DNA: TGCGCCAGCAGCGCTGGGACTAGCGGGAACACCTACGAGCAGTACTTC
clone size: -; D gene: -; V gene: TRBV27; J gene: TRBJ1-2; CDR3 protein: CASTSAGRSGYTF; CDR3 DNA: TGTGCCAGCACTTCCGCAGGGCGAAGCGGCTACACCTTC
clone size: -; D gene: TRBD1; V gene: TRBV6-5; J gene: TRBJ1-2; CDR3 protein: CASTAPGQGLYGYTF; CDR3 DNA: TGTGCCAGCACTGCACCGGGACAGGGTCTTTATGGCTACACCTTC
clone size: -; D gene: -; V gene: TRBV5-4; J gene: TRBJ2-5; CDR3 protein: CASSPRASAPETQYF; CDR3 DNA: TGTGCCAGCAGCCCCCGGGCTAGCGCCCCAGAGACCCAGTACTTC
clone size: -; D gene: -; V gene: TRBV9; J gene: TRBJ1-2; CDR3 protein: CASSASSAGASDGYTF; CDR3 DNA: TGTGCCAGCAGCGCAAGCAGCGCGGGGGCGTCGGATGGCTACACCTTC
clone size: -; D gene: TRBD2; V gene: TRBV7-2; J gene: TRBJ2-3; CDR3 protein: CASSLQPLAVTDTQYF; CDR3 DNA: TGTGCCAGCAGCCTACAGCCGCTAGCGGTCACAGATACGCAGTATTTT
clone size: -; D gene: -; V gene: TRBV11-2; J gene: TRBJ2-1; CDR3 protein: CASSLVFGGGRDNEQFF; CDR3 DNA: TGTGCCAGCAGCCTTGTCTTTGGCGGGGGCCGAGACAATGAGCAGTTCTTC
clone size: once; D gene: -; V gene: TRBV5-1; J gene: TRBJ2-7; CDR3 protein: CASTLSPALFYEQYF; CDR3 DNA: TGCGCCAGCACCCTGAGTCCAGCGTTATTCTACGAGCAGTACTTC
clone size: -; D gene: TRBD2; V gene: TRBV10-1; J gene: TRBJ2-7; CDR3 protein: CASSESVGTSGYEQYF; CDR3 DNA: TGCGCCAGCAGTGAGTCAGTAGGGACTAGCGGCTACGAGCAGTACTTC
clone size: -; D gene: -; V gene: TRBV24-1; J gene: TRBJ2-1; CDR3 protein: CATSDHGLAFGNEQFF; CDR3 DNA: TGTGCCACCAGTGACCATGGACTGGCTTTCGGCAATGAGCAGTTCTTC
clone size: -; D gene: -; V gene: TRBV20-1; J gene: TRBJ2-7; CDR3 protein: CSARLVDEQYF; CDR3 DNA: TGCAGTGCTAGATTAGTAGACGAGCAGTACTTC
clone size: -; D gene: TRBD2; V gene: TRBV6-2/TRBV6-3; J gene: TRBJ2-1; CDR3 protein: CASSYSAGGPVEQFF; CDR3 DNA: TGTGCCAGCAGTTACTCTGCGGGGGGGCCGGTTGAGCAGTTCTTC
clone size: -; D gene: -; V gene: TRBV29-1; J gene: TRBJ2-7; CDR3 protein: CSVELRLSRVYEQYF; CDR3 DNA: TGCAGCGTTGAACTACGACTCTCTCGGGTCTACGAGCAGTACTTC
clone size: -; D gene: TRBD2; V gene: TRBV4-3; J gene: TRBJ2-7; CDR3 protein: CASSQGRGGAGEQYF; CDR3 DNA: TGCGCCAGCAGCCAAGGTCGCGGGGGGGCGGGAGAGCAGTACTTC
clone size: -; D gene: TRBD1; V gene: TRBV18; J gene: TRBJ1-1; CDR3 protein: CASSRGQVGTEAFF; CDR3 DNA: TGTGCCAGCTCGCGGGGACAGGTCGGCACTGAAGCTTTCTTT
clone size: -; D gene: TRBD2; V gene: TRBV19; J gene: TRBJ2-7; CDR3 protein: CASKNTGGGGYEQYF; CDR3 DNA: TGTGCCAGTAAAAACACGGGAGGCGGAGGGTACGAGCAGTACTTC
clone size: -; D gene: -; V gene: TRBV5-4; J gene: TRBJ1-2; CDR3 protein: CASSLDGSYGYTF; CDR3 DNA: TGTGCCAGCAGCTTGGACGGGTCCTATGGCTACACCTTC
clone size: -; D gene: -; V gene: TRBV10-1; J gene: TRBJ2-5; CDR3 protein: CASSESNLGLQTQYF; CDR3 DNA: TGCGCCAGCAGTGAGTCGAATCTTGGGCTACAGACCCAGTACTTC
clone size: once; D gene: TRBD1; V gene: TRBV7-9; J gene: TRBJ2-4; CDR3 protein: CASSSTGARNIQYF; CDR3 DNA: TGTGCCAGCAGCTCCACAGGGGCGAGAAACATTCAGTACTTC
clone size: -; D gene: TRBD1; V gene: TRBV18; J gene: TRBJ2-3; CDR3 protein: CASSSGQGGSDTQYF; CDR3 DNA: TGTGCCAGCTCGTCGGGACAGGGCGGTTCAGATACGCAGTATTTT
clone size: -; D gene: TRBD2; V gene: TRBV9; J gene: TRBJ2-3; CDR3 protein: CASSVVSGIGTDTQYF; CDR3 DNA: TGTGCCAGCAGCGTAGTGAGCGGGATTGGCACAGATACGCAGTATTTT
clone size: -; D gene: -; V gene: TRBV25-1; J gene: TRBJ2-7; CDR3 protein: CASMREPNEQYF; CDR3 DNA: TGTGCCAGCATGCGGGAACCGAACGAGCAGTACTTC
clone size: -; D gene: TRBD2; V gene: TRBV28; J gene: TRBJ2-7; CDR3 protein: CASIAGGSSYEQYF; CDR3 DNA: TGTGCCAGCATAGCGGGAGGCAGCTCCTACGAGCAGTACTTC
clone size: -; D gene: -; V gene: TRBV5-1; J gene: TRBJ1-2; CDR3 protein: CASSPNVQGTNGYTF; CDR3 DNA: TGCGCCAGCAGCCCGAACGTACAGGGAACGAATGGCTACACCTTC
clone size: -; D gene: -; V gene: TRBV5-4; J gene: TRBJ2-7; CDR3 protein: CASSLGVRRGYYEQYF; CDR3 DNA: TGTGCCAGCAGCTTGGGCGTCCGGAGGGGTTACTACGAGCAGTACTTC
clone size: -; D gene: -; V gene: TRBV2; J gene: TRBJ2-4; CDR3 protein: CASSARQVAKNIQYF; CDR3 DNA: TGTGCCAGCAGTGCCAGACAGGTAGCCAAAAACATTCAGTACTTC
clone size: -; D gene: -; V gene: TRBV28; J gene: TRBJ2-1; CDR3 protein: CASSFSYNEQFF; CDR3 DNA: TGTGCCAGCAGTTTTAGCTACAATGAGCAGTTCTTC
clone size: -; D gene: -; V gene: TRBV28; J gene: TRBJ2-7; CDR3 protein: CASTPTNMGDEQYF; CDR3 DNA: TGTGCCAGCACCCCGACTAATATGGGCGACGAGCAGTACTTC
clone size: once; D gene: TRBD1; V gene: TRBV3-1/TRBV3-2; J gene: TRBJ1-2; CDR3 protein: CASSQGDRGSFTF; CDR3 DNA: TGTGCCAGCAGCCAAGGGGACAGGGGCAGTTTTACCTTC
clone size: -; D gene: -; V gene: TRBV18; J gene: TRBJ2-5; CDR3 protein: CASSPQEGYQETQYF; CDR3 DNA: TGTGCCAGCTCACCTCAGGAGGGGTACCAAGAGACCCAGTACTTC
clone size: -; D gene: TRBD2; V gene: TRBV20-1; J gene: TRBJ2-3; CDR3 protein: CSASRVAGEDTQYF; CDR3 DNA: TGCAGTGCTAGTAGAGTAGCGGGAGAAGATACGCAGTATTTT
clone size: once; D gene: -; V gene: TRBV11-1; J gene: TRBJ1-5; CDR3 protein: CASSLGGRNQPQHF; CDR3 DNA: TGTGCCAGCAGCTTAGGAGGGCGTAATCAGCCCCAGCATTTT
clone size: -; D gene: TRBD2; V gene: TRBV4-2; J gene: TRBJ2-7; CDR3 protein: CASSQDRDGGGGYEQYF; CDR3 DNA: TGTGCCAGCAGCCAAGACCGGGATGGGGGGGGAGGCTACGAGCAGTACTTC
clone size: -; D gene: -; V gene: TRBV10-1; J gene: TRBJ1-5; CDR3 protein: CASRSGTASVPEGQPQHF; CDR3 DNA: TGCGCCAGCAGGTCCGGGACGGCCTCTGTGCCGGAGGGTCAGCCCCAGCATTTT
clone size: -; D gene: TRBD1; V gene: TRBV18; J gene: TRBJ1-2; CDR3 protein: CASSPSTGLYGYTF; CDR3 DNA: TGTGCCAGCTCCCCTTCGACAGGGCTCTATGGCTACACCTTC